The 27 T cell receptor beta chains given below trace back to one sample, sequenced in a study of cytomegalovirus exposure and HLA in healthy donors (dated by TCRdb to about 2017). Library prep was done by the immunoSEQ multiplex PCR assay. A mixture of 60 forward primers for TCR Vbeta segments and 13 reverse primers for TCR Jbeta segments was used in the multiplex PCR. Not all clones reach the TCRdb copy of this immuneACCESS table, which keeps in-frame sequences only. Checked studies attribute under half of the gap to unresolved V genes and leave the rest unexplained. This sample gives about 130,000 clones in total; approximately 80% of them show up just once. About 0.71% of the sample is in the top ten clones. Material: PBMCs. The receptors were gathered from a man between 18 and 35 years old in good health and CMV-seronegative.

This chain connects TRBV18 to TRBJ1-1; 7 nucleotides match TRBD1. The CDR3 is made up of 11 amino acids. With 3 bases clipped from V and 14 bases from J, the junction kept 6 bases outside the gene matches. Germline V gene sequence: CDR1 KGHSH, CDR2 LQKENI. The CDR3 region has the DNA TGTGCCAGCTCACCCTCGGGACAGCCGTTCTTT. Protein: CASSPSGQPFF.

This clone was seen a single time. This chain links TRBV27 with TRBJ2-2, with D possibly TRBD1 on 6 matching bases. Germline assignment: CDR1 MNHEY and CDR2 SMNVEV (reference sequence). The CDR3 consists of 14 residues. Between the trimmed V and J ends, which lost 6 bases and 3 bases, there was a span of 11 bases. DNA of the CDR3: TGTGCCAGCAGGCCGAGGACAGACACCGGGGAGCTGTTTTTT. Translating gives CASRPRTDTGELFF.

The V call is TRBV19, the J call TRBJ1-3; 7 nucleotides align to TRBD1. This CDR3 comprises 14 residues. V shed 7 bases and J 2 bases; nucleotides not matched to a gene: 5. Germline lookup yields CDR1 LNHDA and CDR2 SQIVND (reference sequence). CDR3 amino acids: CASTGGVAGNTIYF. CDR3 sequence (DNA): TGTGCCAGTACAGGGGGAGTGGCTGGAAACACCATATATTTT.

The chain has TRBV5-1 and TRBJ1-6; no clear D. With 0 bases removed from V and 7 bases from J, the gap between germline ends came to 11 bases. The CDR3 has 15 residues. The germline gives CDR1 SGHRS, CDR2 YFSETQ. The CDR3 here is CASSLDPSGNSPLHF. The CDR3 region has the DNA TGCGCCAGCAGCTTGGACCCCTCGGGAAATTCACCCCTCCACTTT.

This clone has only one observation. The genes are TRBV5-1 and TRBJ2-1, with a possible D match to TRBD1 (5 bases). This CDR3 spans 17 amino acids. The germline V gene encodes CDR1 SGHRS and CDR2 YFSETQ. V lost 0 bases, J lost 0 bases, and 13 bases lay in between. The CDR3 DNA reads TGCGCCAGCAGCTTGGCCTTACAGGCGAGCTCCTACAATGAGCAGTTCTTC. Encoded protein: CASSLALQASSYNEQFF.

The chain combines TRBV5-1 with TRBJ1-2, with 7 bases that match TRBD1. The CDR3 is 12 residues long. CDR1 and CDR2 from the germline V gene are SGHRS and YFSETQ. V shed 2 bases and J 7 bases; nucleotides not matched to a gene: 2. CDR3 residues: CASSFDRAGYTF. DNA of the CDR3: TGCGCCAGCAGCTTCGACAGGGCTGGCTACACCTTC.

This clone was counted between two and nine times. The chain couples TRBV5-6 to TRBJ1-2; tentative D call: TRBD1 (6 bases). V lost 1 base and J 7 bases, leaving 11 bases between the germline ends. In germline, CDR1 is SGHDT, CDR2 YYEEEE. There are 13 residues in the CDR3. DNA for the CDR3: TGTGCCAGCAGCTTGTTTATGGGGGCTGGCTACACCTTC. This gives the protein CASSLFMGAGYTF. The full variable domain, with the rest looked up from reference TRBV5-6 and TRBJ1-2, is DAGVTQSPTHLIKTRGQQVTLRCSPKSGHDTVSWYQQALGQGPQFIFQYYEEEERQRGNFPDRFSGHQFPNYSSELNVNALLLGDSALYLCASSLFMGAGYTFGSGTRLTVV.

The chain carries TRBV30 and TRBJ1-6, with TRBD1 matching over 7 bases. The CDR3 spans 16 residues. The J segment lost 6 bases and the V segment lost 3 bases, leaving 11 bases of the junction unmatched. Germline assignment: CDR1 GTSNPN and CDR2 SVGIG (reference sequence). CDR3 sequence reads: CAWRGPGQSINSPLHF. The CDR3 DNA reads TGTGCCTGGAGGGGACCGGGACAGTCAATTAATTCACCCCTCCACTTT.

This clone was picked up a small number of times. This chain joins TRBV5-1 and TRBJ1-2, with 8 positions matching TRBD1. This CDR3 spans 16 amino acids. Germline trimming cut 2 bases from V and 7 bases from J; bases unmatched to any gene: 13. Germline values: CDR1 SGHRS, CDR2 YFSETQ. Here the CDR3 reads CASSFNPRTGSGGYTF. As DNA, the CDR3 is TGCGCCAGCAGCTTTAACCCGCGGACAGGGTCAGGTGGCTACACCTTC.

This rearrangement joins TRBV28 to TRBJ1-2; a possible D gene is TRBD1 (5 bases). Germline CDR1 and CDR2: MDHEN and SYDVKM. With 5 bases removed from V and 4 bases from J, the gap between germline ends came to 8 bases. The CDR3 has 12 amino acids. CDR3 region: CASSTTGYGYTF. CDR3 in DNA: TGTGCCAGCAGTACCACAGGCTATGGCTACACCTTC.

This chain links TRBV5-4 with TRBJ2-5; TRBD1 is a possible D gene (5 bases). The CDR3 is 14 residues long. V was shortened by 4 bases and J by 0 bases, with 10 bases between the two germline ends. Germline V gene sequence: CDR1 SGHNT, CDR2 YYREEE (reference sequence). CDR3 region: CASSGATHQETQYF. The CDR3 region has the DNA TGTGCCAGCAGCGGGGCGACCCACCAAGAGACCCAGTACTTC. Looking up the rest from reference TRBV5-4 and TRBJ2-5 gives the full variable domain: ETGVTQSPTHLIKTRGQQVTLRCSSQSGHNTVSWYQQALGQGPQFIFQYYREEENGRGNFPPRFSGLQFPNYSSELNVNALELDDSALYLCASSGATHQETQYFGPGTRLLVL.

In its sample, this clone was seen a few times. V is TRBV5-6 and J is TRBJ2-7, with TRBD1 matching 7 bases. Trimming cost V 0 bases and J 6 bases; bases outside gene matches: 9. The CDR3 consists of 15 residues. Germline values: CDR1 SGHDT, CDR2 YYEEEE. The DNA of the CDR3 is TGTGCCAGCAGCTTGGACAGGGGATCCTCCGGCGAGCAGTACTTC. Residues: CASSLDRGSSGEQYF. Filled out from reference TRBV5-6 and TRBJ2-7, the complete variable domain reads DAGVTQSPTHLIKTRGQQVTLRCSPKSGHDTVSWYQQALGQGPQFIFQYYEEEERQRGNFPDRFSGHQFPNYSSELNVNALLLGDSALYLCASSLDRGSSGEQYFGPGTRLTVT.

CDR3 in DNA: TGTGCCAGCATCACGGGGACTCCTCCCTCAAGTGAGCAGTTCTTC. Protein: CASITGTPPSSEQFF. This rearrangement joins TRBV2 to TRBJ2-1; D might be TRBD2 (6 bases). V lost 7 bases, J lost 9 bases, and 22 bases lay in between. Germline lookup yields CDR1 SNHLY and CDR2 FYNNEI. The CDR3 extends over 15 amino acids. The entire variable domain, with the rest obtained from reference TRBV2 and TRBJ2-1, is as follows: EPEVTQTPSHQVTQMGQEVILRCVPISNHLYFYWYRQILGQKVEFLVSFYNNEISEKSEIFDDQFSVERPDGSNFTLKIRSTKLEDSAMYFCASITGTPPSSEQFFGPGTRLTVL.

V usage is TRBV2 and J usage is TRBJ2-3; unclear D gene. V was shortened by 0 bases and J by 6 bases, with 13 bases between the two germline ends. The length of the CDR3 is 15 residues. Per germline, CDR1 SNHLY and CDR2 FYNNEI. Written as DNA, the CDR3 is TGTGCCAGCAGTGAAGCCTTTGGTACAGACGATACGCAGTATTTT. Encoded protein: CASSEAFGTDDTQYF.

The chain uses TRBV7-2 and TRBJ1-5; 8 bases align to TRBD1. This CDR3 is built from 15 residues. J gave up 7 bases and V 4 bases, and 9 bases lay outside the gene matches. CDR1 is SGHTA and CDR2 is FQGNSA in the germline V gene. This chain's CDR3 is CASSYHKDRAQPQHF. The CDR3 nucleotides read TGTGCCAGCAGCTACCACAAGGACAGGGCGCAGCCCCAGCATTTT. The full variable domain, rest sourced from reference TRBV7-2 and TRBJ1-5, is GAGVSQSPSNKVTEKGKDVELRCDPISGHTALYWYRQSLGQGLEFLIYFQGNSAPDKSGLPSDRFSAERTGGSVSTLTIQRTQQEDSAVYLCASSYHKDRAQPQHFGDGTRLSIL.

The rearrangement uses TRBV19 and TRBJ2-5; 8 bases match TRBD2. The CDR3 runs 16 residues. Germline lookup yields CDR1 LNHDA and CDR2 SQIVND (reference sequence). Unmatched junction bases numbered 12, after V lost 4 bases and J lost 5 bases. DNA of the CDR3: TGTGCCAGTAGTAATAGCGGGGCGGCTAGAGGGGAGACCCAGTACTTC. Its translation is CASSNSGAARGETQYF.

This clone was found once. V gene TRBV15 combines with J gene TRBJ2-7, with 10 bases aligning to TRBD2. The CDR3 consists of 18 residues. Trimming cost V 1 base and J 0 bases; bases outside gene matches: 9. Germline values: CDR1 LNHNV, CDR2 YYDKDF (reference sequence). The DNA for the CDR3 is TGTGCCACCAGCAGAGTAGCACTAGCGGGGATTTTCTCCTACGAGCAGTACTTC. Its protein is CATSRVALAGIFSYEQYF.

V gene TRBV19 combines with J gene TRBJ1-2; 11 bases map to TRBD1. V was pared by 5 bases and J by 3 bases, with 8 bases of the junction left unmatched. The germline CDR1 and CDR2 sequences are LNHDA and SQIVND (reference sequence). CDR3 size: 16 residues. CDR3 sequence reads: CASSPPTGQGDYGYTF. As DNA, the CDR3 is TGTGCCAGTAGTCCTCCTACGGGACAGGGGGACTATGGCTACACCTTC.

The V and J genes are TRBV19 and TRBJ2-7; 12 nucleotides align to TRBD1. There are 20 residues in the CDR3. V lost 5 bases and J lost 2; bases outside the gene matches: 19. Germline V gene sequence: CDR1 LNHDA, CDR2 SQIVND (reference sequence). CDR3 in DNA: TGTGCCAGTAGTGACGCCGAACCGGGACAGGGGGCAGTCCGAGCCTACGAGCAGTACTTC. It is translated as CASSDAEPGQGAVRAYEQYF.

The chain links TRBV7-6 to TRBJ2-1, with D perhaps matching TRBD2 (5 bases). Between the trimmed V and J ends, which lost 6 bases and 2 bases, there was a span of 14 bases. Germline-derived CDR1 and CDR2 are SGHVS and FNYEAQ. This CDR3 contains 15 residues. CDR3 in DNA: TGTGCCAGCAGTCGGGCGGGTTATACCTACAATGAGCAGTTCTTC. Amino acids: CASSRAGYTYNEQFF. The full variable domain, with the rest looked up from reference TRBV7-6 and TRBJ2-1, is GAGVSQSPRYKVTKRGQDVALRCDPISGHVSLYWYRQALGQGPEFLTYFNYEAQQDKSGLPNDRFSAERPEGSISTLTIQRTEQRDSAMYRCASSRAGYTYNEQFFGPGTRLTVL.

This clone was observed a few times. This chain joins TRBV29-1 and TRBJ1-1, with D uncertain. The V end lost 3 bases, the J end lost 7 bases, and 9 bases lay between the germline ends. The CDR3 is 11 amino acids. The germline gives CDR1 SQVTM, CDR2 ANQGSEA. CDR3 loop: CSVEDQVEAFF. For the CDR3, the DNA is TGCAGCGTTGAGGATCAGGTTGAAGCTTTCTTT.

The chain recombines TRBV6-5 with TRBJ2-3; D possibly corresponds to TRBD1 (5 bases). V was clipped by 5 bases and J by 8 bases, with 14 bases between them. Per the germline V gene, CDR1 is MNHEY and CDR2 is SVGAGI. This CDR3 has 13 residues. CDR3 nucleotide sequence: TGTGCCAGCAGTCACGGACAACTGGGTACGCAGTATTTT. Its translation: CASSHGQLGTQYF.

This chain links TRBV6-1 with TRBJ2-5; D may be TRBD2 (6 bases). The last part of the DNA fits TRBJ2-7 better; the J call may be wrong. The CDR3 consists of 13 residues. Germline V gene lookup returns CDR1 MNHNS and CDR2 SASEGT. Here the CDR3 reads CASRGGPFYEQYF. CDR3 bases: TGTGCCAGCAGGGGAGGACCTTTCTACGAGCAGTACTTC.

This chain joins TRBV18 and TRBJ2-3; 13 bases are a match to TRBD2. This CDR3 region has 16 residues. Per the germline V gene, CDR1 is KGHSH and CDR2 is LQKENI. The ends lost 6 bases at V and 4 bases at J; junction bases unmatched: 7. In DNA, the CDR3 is TGTGCCAGCTCCCCCGGGACTAGCGGGGCCGCAGATACGCAGTATTTT. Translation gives CASSPGTSGAADTQYF. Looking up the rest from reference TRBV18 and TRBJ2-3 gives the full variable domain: NAGVMQNPRHLVRRRGQEARLRCSPMKGHSHVYWYRQLPEEGLKFMVYLQKENIIDESGMPKERFSAEFPKEGPSILRIQQVVRGDSAAYFCASSPGTSGAADTQYFGPGTRLTVL.

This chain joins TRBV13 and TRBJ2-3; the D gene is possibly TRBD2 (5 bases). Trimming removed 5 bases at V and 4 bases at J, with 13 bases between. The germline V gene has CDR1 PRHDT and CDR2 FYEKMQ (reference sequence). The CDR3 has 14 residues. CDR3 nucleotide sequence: TGTGCCAGCAGCCTGGGAGCTGGGGCAGATACGCAGTATTTT. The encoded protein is CASSLGAGADTQYF.

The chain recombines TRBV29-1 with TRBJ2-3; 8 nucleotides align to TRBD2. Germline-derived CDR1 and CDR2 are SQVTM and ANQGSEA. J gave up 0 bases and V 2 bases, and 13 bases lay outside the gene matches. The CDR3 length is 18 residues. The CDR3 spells CSVENEGTSWLSTDTQYF. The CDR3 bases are TGCAGCGTTGAAAACGAGGGGACTAGTTGGCTCAGCACAGATACGCAGTATTTT.

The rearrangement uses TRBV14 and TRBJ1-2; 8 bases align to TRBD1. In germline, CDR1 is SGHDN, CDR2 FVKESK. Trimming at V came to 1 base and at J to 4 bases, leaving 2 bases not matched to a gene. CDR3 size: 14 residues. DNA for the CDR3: TGTGCCAGCAGCCAAGCAGGGGGCGGCTATGGCTACACCTTC. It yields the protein CASSQAGGGYGYTF.